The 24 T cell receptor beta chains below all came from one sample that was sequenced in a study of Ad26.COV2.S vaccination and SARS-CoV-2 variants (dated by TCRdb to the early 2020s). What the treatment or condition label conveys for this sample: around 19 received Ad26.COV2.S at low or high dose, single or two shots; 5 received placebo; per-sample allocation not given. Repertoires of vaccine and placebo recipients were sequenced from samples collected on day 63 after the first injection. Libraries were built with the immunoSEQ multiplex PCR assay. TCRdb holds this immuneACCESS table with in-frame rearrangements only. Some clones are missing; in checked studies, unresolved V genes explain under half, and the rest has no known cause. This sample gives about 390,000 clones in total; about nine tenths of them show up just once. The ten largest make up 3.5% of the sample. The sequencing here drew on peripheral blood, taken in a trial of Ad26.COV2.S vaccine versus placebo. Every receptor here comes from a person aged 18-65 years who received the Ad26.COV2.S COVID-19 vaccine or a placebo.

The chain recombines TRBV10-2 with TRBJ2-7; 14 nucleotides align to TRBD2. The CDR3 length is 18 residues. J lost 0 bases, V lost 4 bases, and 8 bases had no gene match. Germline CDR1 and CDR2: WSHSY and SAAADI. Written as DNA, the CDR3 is TGCGCCAGCAGTGGGCCGGGACTAGCGGGGGCCTACTCCTACGAGCAGTACTTC. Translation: CASSGPGLAGAYSYEQYF.

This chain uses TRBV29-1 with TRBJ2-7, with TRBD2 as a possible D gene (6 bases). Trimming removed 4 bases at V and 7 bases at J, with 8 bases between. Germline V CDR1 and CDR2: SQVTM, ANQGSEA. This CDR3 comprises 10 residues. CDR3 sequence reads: CSVVSGEQYF. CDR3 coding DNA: TGCAGCGTTGTTAGCGGAGAGCAGTACTTC.

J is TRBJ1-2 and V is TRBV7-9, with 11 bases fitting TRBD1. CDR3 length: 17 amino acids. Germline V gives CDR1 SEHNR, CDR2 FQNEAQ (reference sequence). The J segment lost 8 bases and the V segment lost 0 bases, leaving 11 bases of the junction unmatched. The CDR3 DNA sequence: TGTGCCAGCAGCTTAGCTTCTGCTCGGACAGGGGGCCGCGGCTACACCTTC. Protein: CASSLASARTGGRGYTF.

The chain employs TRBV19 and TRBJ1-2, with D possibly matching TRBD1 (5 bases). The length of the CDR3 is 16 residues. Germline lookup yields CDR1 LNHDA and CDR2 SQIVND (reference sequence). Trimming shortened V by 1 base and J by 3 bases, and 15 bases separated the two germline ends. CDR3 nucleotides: TGTGCCAGTAGTATAGTTTATAGCAGGGATTACTATGGCTACACCTTC. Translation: CASSIVYSRDYYGYTF.

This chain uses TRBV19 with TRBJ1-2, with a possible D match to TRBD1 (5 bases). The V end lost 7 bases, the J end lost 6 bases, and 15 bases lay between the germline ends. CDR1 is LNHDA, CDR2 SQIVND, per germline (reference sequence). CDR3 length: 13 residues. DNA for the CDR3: TGTGCCAGTATGAGGGGCAGAGGGAATGGCTACACCTTC. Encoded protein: CASMRGRGNGYTF.

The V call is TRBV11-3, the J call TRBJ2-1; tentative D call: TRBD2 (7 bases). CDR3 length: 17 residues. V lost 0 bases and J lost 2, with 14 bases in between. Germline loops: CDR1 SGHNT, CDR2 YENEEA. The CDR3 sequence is CASSLDRGGAAYNEQFF. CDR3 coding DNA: TGTGCCAGCAGCTTAGATCGAGGGGGGGCTGCCTACAATGAGCAGTTCTTC.

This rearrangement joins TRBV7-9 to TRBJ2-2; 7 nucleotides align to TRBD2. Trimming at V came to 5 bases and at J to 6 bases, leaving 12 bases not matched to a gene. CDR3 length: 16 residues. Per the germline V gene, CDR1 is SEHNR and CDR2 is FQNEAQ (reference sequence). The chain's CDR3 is CASSRLFGLESGELFF. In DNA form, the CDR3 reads TGTGCCAGCAGCCGTTTGTTTGGACTAGAGTCCGGGGAGCTGTTTTTT.

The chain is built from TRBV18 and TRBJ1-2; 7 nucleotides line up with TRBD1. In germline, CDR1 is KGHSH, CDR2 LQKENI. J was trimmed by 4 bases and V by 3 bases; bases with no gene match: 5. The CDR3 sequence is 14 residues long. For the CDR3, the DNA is TGTGCCAGCTCACCCCGGGACAGCCCCTATGGCTACACCTTC. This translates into CASSPRDSPYGYTF.

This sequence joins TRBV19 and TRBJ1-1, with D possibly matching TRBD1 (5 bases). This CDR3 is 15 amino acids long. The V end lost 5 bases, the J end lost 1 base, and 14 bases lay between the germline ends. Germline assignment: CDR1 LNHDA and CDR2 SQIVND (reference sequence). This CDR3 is CASSYPGLKNTEAFF. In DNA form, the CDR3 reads TGTGCCAGTAGTTACCCGGGACTCAAGAACACTGAAGCTTTCTTT.

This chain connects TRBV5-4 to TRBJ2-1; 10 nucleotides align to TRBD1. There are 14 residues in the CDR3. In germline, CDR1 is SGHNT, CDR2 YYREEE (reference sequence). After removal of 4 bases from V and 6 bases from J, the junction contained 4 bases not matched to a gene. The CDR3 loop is CASSPDRGVNEQFF. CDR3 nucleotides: TGTGCCAGCAGCCCGGACAGGGGGGTCAATGAGCAGTTCTTC. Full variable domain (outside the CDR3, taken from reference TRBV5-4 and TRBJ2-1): ETGVTQSPTHLIKTRGQQVTLRCSSQSGHNTVSWYQQALGQGPQFIFQYYREEENGRGNFPPRFSGLQFPNYSSELNVNALELDDSALYLCASSPDRGVNEQFFGPGTRLTVL.

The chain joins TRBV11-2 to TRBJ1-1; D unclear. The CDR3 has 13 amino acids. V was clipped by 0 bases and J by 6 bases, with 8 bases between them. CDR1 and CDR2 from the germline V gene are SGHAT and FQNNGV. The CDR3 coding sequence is TGTGCCAGCAGCTTAGACAGCTACGCTGAAGCTTTCTTT. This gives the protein CASSLDSYAEAFF.

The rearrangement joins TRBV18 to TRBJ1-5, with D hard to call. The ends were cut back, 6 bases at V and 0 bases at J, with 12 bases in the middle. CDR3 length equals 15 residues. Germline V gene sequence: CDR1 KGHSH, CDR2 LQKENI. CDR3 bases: TGTGCCAGCTCCCCAGCCCGCTATAGCAATCAGCCCCAGCATTTT. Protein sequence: CASSPARYSNQPQHF.

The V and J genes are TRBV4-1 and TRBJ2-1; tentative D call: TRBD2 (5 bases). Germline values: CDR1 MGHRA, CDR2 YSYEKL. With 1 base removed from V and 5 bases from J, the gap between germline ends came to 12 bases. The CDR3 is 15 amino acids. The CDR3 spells CASSQARAANNEQFF. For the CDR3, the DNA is TGCGCCAGCAGCCAAGCGCGGGCCGCCAACAATGAGCAGTTCTTC.

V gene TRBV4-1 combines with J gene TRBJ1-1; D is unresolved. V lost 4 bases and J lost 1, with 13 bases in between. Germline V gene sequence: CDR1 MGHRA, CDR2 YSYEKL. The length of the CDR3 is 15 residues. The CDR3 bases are TGCGCCAGCAGCCCCGTTCATCGGGGGAACACTGAAGCTTTCTTT. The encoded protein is CASSPVHRGNTEAFF.

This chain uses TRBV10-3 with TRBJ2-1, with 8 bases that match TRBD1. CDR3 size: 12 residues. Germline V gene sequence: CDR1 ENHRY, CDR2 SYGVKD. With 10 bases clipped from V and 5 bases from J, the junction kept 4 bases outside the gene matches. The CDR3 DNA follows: TGTGCCACCGGACAGGGCAACAATGAGCAGTTCTTC. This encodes CATGQGNNEQFF.

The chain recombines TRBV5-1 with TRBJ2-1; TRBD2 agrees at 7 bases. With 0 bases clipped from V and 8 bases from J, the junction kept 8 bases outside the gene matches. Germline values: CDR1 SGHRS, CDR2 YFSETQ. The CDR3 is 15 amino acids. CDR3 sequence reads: CASSLESGGLDEQFF. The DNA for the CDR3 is TGCGCCAGCAGCTTGGAATCGGGGGGACTCGATGAGCAGTTCTTC. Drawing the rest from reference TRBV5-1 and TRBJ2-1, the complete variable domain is KAGVTQTPRYLIKTRGQQVTLSCSPISGHRSVSWYQQTPGQGLQFLFEYFSETQRNKGNFPGRFSGRQFSNSRSEMNVSTLELGDSALYLCASSLESGGLDEQFFGPGTRLTVL.

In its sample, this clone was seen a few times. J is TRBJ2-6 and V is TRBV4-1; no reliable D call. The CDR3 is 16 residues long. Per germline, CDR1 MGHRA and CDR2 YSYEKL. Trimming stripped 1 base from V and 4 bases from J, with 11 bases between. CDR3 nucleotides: TGCGCCAGCAGCCAAGGAAGGCCCTTAGGGGCCAACGTCCTGACTTTC. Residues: CASSQGRPLGANVLTF.

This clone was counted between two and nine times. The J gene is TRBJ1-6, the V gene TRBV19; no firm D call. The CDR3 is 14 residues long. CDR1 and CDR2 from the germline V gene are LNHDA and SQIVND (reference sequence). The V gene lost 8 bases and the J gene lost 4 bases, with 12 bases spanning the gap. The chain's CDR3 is CASSSQDYNSPLHF. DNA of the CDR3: TGTGCCAGTTCGTCCCAGGATTATAATTCACCCCTCCACTTT.

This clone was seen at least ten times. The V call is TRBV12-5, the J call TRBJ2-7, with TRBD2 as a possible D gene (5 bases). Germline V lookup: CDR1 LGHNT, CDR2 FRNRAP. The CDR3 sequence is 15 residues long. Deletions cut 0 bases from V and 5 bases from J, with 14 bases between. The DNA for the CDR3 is TGTGCTAGTGGTTTGGTAGAGGAGGCTCCCAACGAGCAGTACTTC. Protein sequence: CASGLVEEAPNEQYF.

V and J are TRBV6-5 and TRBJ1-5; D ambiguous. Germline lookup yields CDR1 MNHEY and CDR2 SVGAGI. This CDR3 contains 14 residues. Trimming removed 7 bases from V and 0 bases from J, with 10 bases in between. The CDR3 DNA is TGTGCCAGCACTAGGTTGAATAGCAATCAGCCCCAGCATTTT. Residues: CASTRLNSNQPQHF.

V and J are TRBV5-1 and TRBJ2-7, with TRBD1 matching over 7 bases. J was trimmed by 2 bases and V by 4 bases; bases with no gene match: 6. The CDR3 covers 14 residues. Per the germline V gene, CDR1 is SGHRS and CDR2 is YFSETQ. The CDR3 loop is CASSGMDRTYEQYF. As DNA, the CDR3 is TGCGCCAGCAGCGGAATGGACAGGACCTACGAGCAGTACTTC.

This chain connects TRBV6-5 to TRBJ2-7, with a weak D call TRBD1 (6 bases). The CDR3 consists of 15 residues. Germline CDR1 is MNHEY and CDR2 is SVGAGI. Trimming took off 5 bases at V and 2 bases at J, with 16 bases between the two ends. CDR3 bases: TGTGCCAGCAGTCCCTCAGGGGAGCCCCCCTACGAGCAGTACTTC. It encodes CASSPSGEPPYEQYF.

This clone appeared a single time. For the CDR3, the DNA is TGTGCCAGCTCACCAAACCCAAACACTGAAGCTTTCTTT. Translating gives CASSPNPNTEAFF. The chain employs TRBV18 and TRBJ1-1, with D uncertain. The CDR3 length is 13 residues. Germline-derived CDR1 and CDR2 are KGHSH and LQKENI. The V end lost 2 bases, the J end lost 2 bases, and 6 bases lay between the germline ends. Supplemented by reference TRBV18 and TRBJ1-1, the full variable domain reads NAGVMQNPRHLVRRRGQEARLRCSPMKGHSHVYWYRQLPEEGLKFMVYLQKENIIDESGMPKERFSAEFPKEGPSILRIQQVVRGDSAAYFCASSPNPNTEAFFGQGTRLTVV.

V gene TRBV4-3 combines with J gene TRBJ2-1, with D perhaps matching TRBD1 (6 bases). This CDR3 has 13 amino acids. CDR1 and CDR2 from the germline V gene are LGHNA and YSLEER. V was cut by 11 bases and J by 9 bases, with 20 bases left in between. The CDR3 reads CAVRQAGQVEQFF. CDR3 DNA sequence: TGCGCCGTTAGACAGGCCGGACAAGTTGAGCAGTTCTTC.